The clone carrying this T cell receptor (beta chain) turned up a few times. This entry comes from a study of beta chain features in type 1 diabetes. Isolated RNA was reverse transcribed in full, so expressed TCRB transcripts were sequenced. The assay was immunoSEQ multiplex PCR, and TCRdb's table has in-frame clones only and misses some. The data contain 310,000 or so clones, approximately 10% of them singletons. V lost 0 bases, J lost 6 bases, and 6 bases stayed unmatched. The CDR3 is 17 amino acids. Germline-derived CDR1 and CDR2 are SEHNR and FQNEAQ (reference sequence). The chain couples TRBV7-9 to TRBJ2-1; TRBD2 matches 12 bases. Material: naive CD4+ T cells from blood. This clonotype was obtained from a woman aged 25 to 39 in good health. The CDR3 DNA follows: TGTGCCAGCAGCTTAGCCTGGACTAGCGGGATTAGCAATGAGCAGTTCTTC. Translated, it gives CASSLAWTSGISNEQFF.